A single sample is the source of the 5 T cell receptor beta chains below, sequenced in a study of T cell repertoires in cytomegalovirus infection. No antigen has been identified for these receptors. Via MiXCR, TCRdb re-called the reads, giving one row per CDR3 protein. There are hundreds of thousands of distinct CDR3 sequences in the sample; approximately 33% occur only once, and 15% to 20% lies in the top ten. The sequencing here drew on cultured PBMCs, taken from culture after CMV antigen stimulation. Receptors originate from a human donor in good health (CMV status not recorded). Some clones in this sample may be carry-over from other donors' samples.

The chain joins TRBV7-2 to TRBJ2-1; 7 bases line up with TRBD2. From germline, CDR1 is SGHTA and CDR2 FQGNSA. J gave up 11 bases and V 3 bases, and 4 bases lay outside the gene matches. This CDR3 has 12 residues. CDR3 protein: CASSLFSGQQFF. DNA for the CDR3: TGTGCCAGCAGCTTGTTTAGCGGGCAGCAGTTCTTC. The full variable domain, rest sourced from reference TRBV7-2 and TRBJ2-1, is GAGVSQSPSNKVTEKGKDVELRCDPISGHTALYWYRQSLGQGLEFLIYFQGNSAPDKSGLPSDRFSAERTGGSVSTLTIQRTQQEDSAVYLCASSLFSGQQFFGPGTRLTVL.

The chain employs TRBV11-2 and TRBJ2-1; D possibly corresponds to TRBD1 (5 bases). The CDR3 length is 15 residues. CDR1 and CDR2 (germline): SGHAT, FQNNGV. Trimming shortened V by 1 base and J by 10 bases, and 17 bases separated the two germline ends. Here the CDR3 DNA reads TGTGCCAGCAGCTTAGTCTCGGGCCGCACAGGCGAGCAGTTCTTC. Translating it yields CASSLVSGRTGEQFF.

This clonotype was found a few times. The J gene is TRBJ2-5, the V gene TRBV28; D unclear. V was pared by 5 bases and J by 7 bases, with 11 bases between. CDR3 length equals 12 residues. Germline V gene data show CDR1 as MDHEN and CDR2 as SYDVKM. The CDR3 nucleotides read TGTGCCAGCAGTCTCCCCAAGAGGACCCAGTACTTC. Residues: CASSLPKRTQYF.

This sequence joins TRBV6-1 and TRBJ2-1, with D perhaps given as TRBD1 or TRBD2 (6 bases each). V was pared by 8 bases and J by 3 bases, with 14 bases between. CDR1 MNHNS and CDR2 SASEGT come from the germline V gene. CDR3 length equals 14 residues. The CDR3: CASRGGPYYNEQFF. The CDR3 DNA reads TGTGCCAGCCGTGGGGGGCCCTACTACAATGAGCAGTTCTTC.

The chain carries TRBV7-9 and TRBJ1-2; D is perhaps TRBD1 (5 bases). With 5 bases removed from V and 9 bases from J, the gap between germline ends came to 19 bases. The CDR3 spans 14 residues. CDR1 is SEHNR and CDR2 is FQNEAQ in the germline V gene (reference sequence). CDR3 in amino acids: CASSPTGTAIRYTF. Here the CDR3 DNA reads TGTGCCAGCAGCCCCACCGGGACTGCTATCCGCTACACCTTC.